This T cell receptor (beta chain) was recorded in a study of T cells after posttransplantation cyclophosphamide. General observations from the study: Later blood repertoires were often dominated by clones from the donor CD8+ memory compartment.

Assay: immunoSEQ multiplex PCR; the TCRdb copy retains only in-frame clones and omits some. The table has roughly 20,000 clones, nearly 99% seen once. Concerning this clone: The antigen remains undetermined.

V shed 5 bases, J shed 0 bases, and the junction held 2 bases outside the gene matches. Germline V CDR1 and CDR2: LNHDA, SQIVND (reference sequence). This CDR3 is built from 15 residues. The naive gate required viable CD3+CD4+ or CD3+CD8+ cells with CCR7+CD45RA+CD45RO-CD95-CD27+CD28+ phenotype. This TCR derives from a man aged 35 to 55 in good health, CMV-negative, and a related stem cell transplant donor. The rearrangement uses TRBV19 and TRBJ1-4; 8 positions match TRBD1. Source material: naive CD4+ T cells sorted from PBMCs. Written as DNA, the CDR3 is TGTGCCAGTAGTTCACAGGGGGCAACTAATGAAAAACTGTTTTTT. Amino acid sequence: CASSSQGATNEKLFF.